Following are 31 T cell receptor beta chains from one sample sequenced in a study of OX40 agonist ivuxolimab in advanced cancers. Assay used: immunoSEQ multiplex PCR; TCRdb lists only in-frame clones, some missing. In the table there are tens of thousands of clones, 75% to 85% of which are singletons. Sequenced material: CD4+ or CD8+ T cells sorted from blood, taken in a trial of the OX40 agonist ivuxolimab. The receptors were gathered from an adult with an advanced solid tumor such as melanoma, head and neck, liver or kidney cancer.

The CDR3 DNA reads as TGTGCCAGCAACCAGATCGGGGGGAAACTGTTTTTT. Its protein product is CASNQIGGKLFF. This sequence joins TRBV5-4 and TRBJ1-4, with TRBD1 as a possible D gene (5 bases). Trimming took off 6 bases at V and 11 bases at J, with 14 bases between the two ends. CDR3 size: 12 residues. Looked up from germline, CDR1 is SGHNT and CDR2 is YYREEE (reference sequence).

A remark on this clone: The DNA is left out, because the CDR3 cannot be placed on it with certainty; the CDR3 is given as TCRdb lists it. This sequence joins TRBV19 and TRBJ2-7. Germline loops: CDR1 LNHDA, CDR2 SQIVND (reference sequence). The CDR3 region is 13 residues in length, termini included. This CDR3 reads CASSSVLGYEQYF.

The gene calls are TRBV6-1 and TRBJ1-2; D is unclear. The CDR3 spans 13 residues. Per the germline V gene, CDR1 is MNHNS and CDR2 is SASEGT. Trimming took 4 bases from V and 7 from J, leaving 13 bases between them. CDR3 loop: CASSGGRHGGYTF. CDR3 DNA sequence: TGTGCCAGCAGTGGTGGTAGACACGGTGGCTACACCTTC.

The chain links TRBV9 to TRBJ1-2; possible D gene TRBD1, 5 bases. The CDR3 runs 16 residues. CDR1 is SGDLS, CDR2 YYNGEE, per germline. Between the trimmed V and J ends, which lost 7 bases and 5 bases, there was a span of 24 bases. The CDR3: CASRADLAAQGYGYTF. Written as DNA, the CDR3 is TGTGCCAGCCGCGCCGACCTGGCAGCCCAGGGATATGGCTACACCTTC.

The chain has TRBV19 and TRBJ2-3; 7 bases line up with TRBD1. V shed 7 bases, J shed 6 bases, and the junction held 10 bases outside the gene matches. The CDR3 is made up of 14 amino acids. CDR1 LNHDA and CDR2 SQIVND come from the germline V gene (reference sequence). The CDR3 loop reads CASTPTGNLDTQYF. CDR3 DNA sequence: TGTGCCAGTACTCCGACAGGGAACTTGGATACGCAGTATTTT.

In its sample, this clone ranks as medium-sized. The chain uses TRBV7-6 and TRBJ2-7, with D unclear. CDR1 and CDR2 (germline): SGHVS, FNYEAQ. Trimming cost V 2 bases and J 5 bases, with 10 bases left between them. The length of the CDR3 is 13 residues. The CDR3 loop is CASSLWQSDEQYF. In DNA, the CDR3 is TGTGCCAGCAGCTTATGGCAGAGCGACGAGCAGTACTTC.

The chain uses TRBV11-2 and TRBJ2-7; weak D call: TRBD1 (5 bases). The CDR3 consists of 13 residues. The ends were cut back, 3 bases at V and 2 bases at J, with 8 bases in the middle. CDR1 and CDR2 from the germline V gene are SGHAT and FQNNGV. CDR3: CASSFDRPYEQYF. In nucleotides, the CDR3 is TGTGCCAGCAGCTTCGACAGACCCTACGAGCAGTACTTC.

The chain links TRBV7-2 to TRBJ2-7, with 8 bases identical to TRBD1. Germline assignment: CDR1 SGHTA and CDR2 FQGNSA. CDR3 length equals 16 residues. The V and J ends lost 2 bases and 6 bases, in that order; junction bases with no gene match: 12. CDR3 protein: CASSLSGQGTLSEQYF. DNA of the CDR3: TGTGCCAGCAGCTTATCCGGACAGGGAACGTTATCCGAGCAGTACTTC.

CDR3 region: CASSLSPGETQYF. In DNA form, the CDR3 reads TGCGCCAGCAGCTTGTCCCCGGGGGAGACCCAGTACTTC. The J gene is TRBJ2-5, the V gene TRBV5-1; maybe TRBD2 (5 bases). The V gene lost 1 base and the J gene lost 5 bases, with 9 bases spanning the gap. Germline V gene lookup returns CDR1 SGHRS and CDR2 YFSETQ. The CDR3 has 13 residues.

The chain employs TRBV7-2 and TRBJ1-4; no clear D. The CDR3 totals 16 residues. Germline CDR1 reads SGHTA; CDR2 reads FQGNSA. Trimming shortened V by 6 bases and J by 0 bases, and 14 bases separated the two germline ends. In nucleotides, the CDR3 is TGTGCCAGCAGTTACAAGGCCACTACAACTAATGAAAAACTGTTTTTT. It codes for CASSYKATTTNEKLFF.

In this sample, this clone turned up a few times. The V call is TRBV29-1, the J call TRBJ1-5; D is uncertain. Germline lookup yields CDR1 SQVTM and CDR2 ANQGSEA. The CDR3 covers 13 residues. V lost 4 bases, J lost 3 bases, and 10 bases lay in between. CDR3 amino acids: CSVVGENNQPQHF. The CDR3 nucleotides read TGCAGCGTTGTAGGAGAGAACAATCAGCCCCAGCATTTT.

This clone was found once. This chain connects TRBV2 to TRBJ2-5; 11 positions match TRBD2. The CDR3 covers 13 residues. With 8 bases clipped from V and 4 bases from J, the junction kept 3 bases outside the gene matches. Per the germline V gene, CDR1 is SNHLY and CDR2 is FYNNEI. The CDR3 reads CASLSGGVETQYF. In DNA, the CDR3 is TGTGCCAGCCTTAGCGGGGGGGTAGAGACCCAGTACTTC.

This rearrangement joins TRBV9 to TRBJ2-1, with 11 nucleotides matching TRBD2. The CDR3 contains 15 residues. Germline values: CDR1 SGDLS, CDR2 YYNGEE. V lost 0 bases to trimming and J lost 9 bases; unmatched junction nucleotides: 5. The CDR3 protein is CASSVVAGGPGEQFF. Here the CDR3 DNA reads TGTGCCAGCAGCGTAGTAGCGGGGGGGCCTGGTGAGCAGTTCTTC.

The genes are TRBV4-1 and TRBJ2-6, with 8 bases matching TRBD1. After removal of 0 bases from V and 0 bases from J, the junction contained 4 bases not matched to a gene. Per the germline V gene, CDR1 is MGHRA and CDR2 is YSYEKL. CDR3 length equals 18 residues. The CDR3 nucleotides read TGCGCCAGCAGCCAAGATGGGCAGGGGGCCTCTGGGGCCAACGTCCTGACTTTC. Residues: CASSQDGQGASGANVLTF.

J is TRBJ1-2 and V is TRBV5-1, with TRBD1 identical over 7 bases. V lost 4 bases to trimming and J lost 4 bases; unmatched junction nucleotides: 7. Germline CDR1 reads SGHRS; CDR2 reads YFSETQ. The CDR3 is 14 amino acids. The CDR3 protein is CASSARQGSYGYTF. The CDR3 nucleotides are TGCGCCAGCAGCGCCCGACAGGGAAGCTATGGCTACACCTTC.

The chain carries TRBV12-5 and TRBJ2-3, with D hard to call. The germline V gene has CDR1 LGHNT and CDR2 FRNRAP. With 2 bases removed from V and 6 bases from J, the gap between germline ends came to 9 bases. This CDR3 contains 13 residues. Here the CDR3 DNA reads TGTGCTAGTGGTTTGACGGTCCTGGATACGCAGTATTTT. It encodes CASGLTVLDTQYF. The full variable domain, completed using reference TRBV12-5 and TRBJ2-3, is DARVTQTPRHKVTEMGQEVTMRCQPILGHNTVFWYRQTMMQGLELLAYFRNRAPLDDSGMPKDRFSAEMPDATLATLKIQPSEPRDSAVYFCASGLTVLDTQYFGPGTRLTVL.

The chain uses TRBV7-9 and TRBJ1-4; TRBD1 aligns across 7 bases. Trimming took 5 bases from V and 8 from J; bases not matched to a gene: 8. The CDR3 runs 14 residues. Germline V CDR1 and CDR2: SEHNR, FQNEAQ (reference sequence). CDR3 sequence reads: CASSRDSQGEKLFF. Written as DNA, the CDR3 is TGTGCCAGCAGCCGGGACAGTCAGGGGGAAAAACTGTTTTTT.

The rearrangement links TRBV28 to TRBJ1-5; D is undetermined. V lost 6 bases, J lost 3 bases, and 24 bases lay in between. This CDR3 is built from 18 residues. CDR1 and CDR2 from the germline V gene are MDHEN and SYDVKM. The CDR3 loop is CASRISSGVAGYNQPQHF. The CDR3 DNA reads as TGTGCCAGCAGGATCTCATCAGGTGTAGCGGGCTACAATCAGCCCCAGCATTTT.

V is TRBV18 and J is TRBJ2-5; D gene ambiguous. The CDR3 has 15 amino acids. V lost 3 bases to trimming and J lost 2 bases, with 13 bases between them. In germline, CDR1 is KGHSH, CDR2 LQKENI. The CDR3 DNA reads as TGTGCCAGCTCACCTCCGTCGTTCCGGCAAGAGACCCAGTACTTC. The encoded protein is CASSPPSFRQETQYF.

This clone has a handful of counts. The gene calls are TRBV19 and TRBJ2-7, with D maybe TRBD2 (6 bases). The CDR3 is made up of 14 amino acids. Germline CDR1 is LNHDA and CDR2 is SQIVND (reference sequence). Trimming pared 4 bases from V and 5 bases from J, leaving 15 bases between. The CDR3 bases are TGTGCCAGTAGTAGGGCAGGCGGGGTGCACGAGCAGTACTTC. Amino acids: CASSRAGGVHEQYF.

This clone came up a few times. This chain uses TRBV5-4 with TRBJ2-2; 7 bases line up with TRBD1. V shed 4 bases and J 6 bases; nucleotides not matched to a gene: 3. The CDR3 is made up of 13 amino acids. Germline V CDR1 and CDR2: SGHNT, YYREEE (reference sequence). CDR3 in DNA: TGTGCCAGCAGCGCGACAGGGCCCGGGGAGCTGTTTTTT. Its translation: CASSATGPGELFF.

The chain carries TRBV6-5 and TRBJ1-1, with D unresolved. The germline V and J ends were trimmed by 6 bases and 11 bases, with 13 bases remaining between them. Germline assignment: CDR1 MNHEY and CDR2 SVGAGI. The CDR3 contains 11 residues. The CDR3 protein is CASSVLGSAFF. The DNA of the CDR3 is TGTGCCAGCAGCGTTTTAGGGTCCGCTTTCTTT.

The genes are TRBV29-1 and TRBJ1-5; D uncertain. The V end lost 7 bases, the J end lost 3 bases, and 10 bases lay between the germline ends. CDR3 size: 12 residues. Germline values: CDR1 SQVTM, CDR2 ANQGSEA. CDR3 region: CSALTPNQPQHF. The CDR3 nucleotides are TGCAGCGCCCTGACACCCAATCAGCCCCAGCATTTT.

The chain uses TRBV6-1 and TRBJ1-5; unclear D gene. Trimming stripped 2 bases from V and 3 bases from J, with 11 bases between. The CDR3 sequence is 15 residues long. Germline lookup yields CDR1 MNHNS and CDR2 SASEGT. In DNA, the CDR3 is TGTGCCAGCAGTGAAATTTGGCACTTCAATCAGCCCCAGCATTTT. Its translation: CASSEIWHFNQPQHF.

The rearrangement uses TRBV6-6 and TRBJ1-2, with a tentative D call TRBD1 (5 bases). The CDR3 sequence is 14 residues long. With 2 bases removed from V and 4 bases from J, the gap between germline ends came to 11 bases. Germline values: CDR1 MNHNY, CDR2 SVGAGI (reference sequence). CDR3 DNA: TGTGCCAGCAGTTACGGGGGAATAGGCTATGGCTACACCTTC. The encoded protein is CASSYGGIGYGYTF.

V usage is TRBV12-2 and J usage is TRBJ2-5; the D call in the table, TRBD1, was not verified against the DNA. TRBV12-2 is a recognized pseudogene. The CDR3 extends over 15 amino acids. The CDR3 sequence: CASRPPGFVEETQYF. The DNA for the CDR3 is TGTGCAAGTCGTCCTCCAGGGTTCGTCGAAGAGACCCAGTACTTC.

The chain carries TRBV5-5 and TRBJ2-3, with D hard to call. This CDR3 is built from 15 residues. Germline V lookup: CDR1 SGHKS, CDR2 YYEKEE (reference sequence). Trimming took 2 bases from V and 0 from J, leaving 10 bases between them. CDR3 sequence: CASSFIWASTDTQYF. The CDR3 nucleotides are TGTGCCAGCAGCTTCATCTGGGCTAGCACAGATACGCAGTATTTT.

The chain recombines TRBV5-1 with TRBJ2-4; 7 nucleotides match TRBD2. The CDR3 runs to 15 residues. Germline values: CDR1 SGHRS, CDR2 YFSETQ. The junction had 3 bases not matched to a gene; V was cut back by 0 bases and J by 3 bases. The CDR3 nucleotides read TGCGCCAGCAGCTTGGCCACGGGGGGCAAAAACATTCAGTACTTC. This gives the protein CASSLATGGKNIQYF.

The V gene is TRBV2, the J gene TRBJ1-2; the match to TRBD1 covers 9 bases. The CDR3 loop spans 15 amino acids. Per the germline V gene, CDR1 is SNHLY and CDR2 is FYNNEI. J lost 1 base, V lost 6 bases, and 6 bases had no gene match. The CDR3 nucleotides read TGTGCCAGCAGCTTTGGGACAGGGAGTAACTATGGCTACACCTTC. Protein: CASSFGTGSNYGYTF.

The CDR3 spells CASVGPGTGARGTYEQYF. CDR3 DNA sequence: TGTGCCAGCGTTGGGCCGGGGACGGGGGCTAGGGGCACCTACGAGCAGTACTTC. The chain has TRBV19 and TRBJ2-7; D assignment may be TRBD1 or TRBD2 (6 bases each). Trimming shortened V by 9 bases and J by 2 bases, and 29 bases separated the two germline ends. This CDR3 has 18 residues. Germline CDR1 is LNHDA and CDR2 is SQIVND (reference sequence).

V gene TRBV6-5 combines with J gene TRBJ2-1, with 10 bases fitting TRBD1. The junction had 11 bases not matched to a gene; V was cut back by 6 bases and J by 9 bases. The germline CDR1 and CDR2 sequences are MNHEY and SVGAGI. This CDR3 has 15 residues. CDR3 amino acids: CASRGDRGASGEQFF. The CDR3 DNA is TGTGCCAGCAGGGGGGACAGGGGCGCATCGGGTGAGCAGTTCTTC.